Following are 5 T cell receptor beta chains from one sample sequenced in a study of STAT3 mutations in large granular lymphocyte leukemia (dated by TCRdb to the late 2010s). General findings and caveats noted by the study authors: Every T-LGLL patient showed at least one immunodominant TCRbeta clonotype, and about half showed multiple immunodominant subclonotypes.

No antigen has been identified for these receptors. Library preparation used the immunoSEQ multiplex PCR assay. The clones in this table, taken by TCRdb from immuneACCESS, are in-frame only. Not every clone is retained; where verified, under half of the shortfall comes from an unresolved V gene, and the cause of the rest is unknown. Across this sample there are over 8,500 clones, with 88% seen only once. Clones ranked in the top ten supply almost 85% of the sample. Sequenced: peripheral blood mononuclear cells. All receptors come from a man older than 75 with T-cell large granular lymphocyte leukemia. Some clones in this sample may be carry-over from other donors' samples. The age is the age at diagnosis.

This chain links TRBV29-1 with TRBJ2-1; 8 nucleotides match TRBD2. Germline CDR1 and CDR2: SQVTM and ANQGSEA. The CDR3 consists of 15 residues. Germline trimming cut 1 base from V and 7 bases from J; bases unmatched to any gene: 9. The CDR3 region is CSVEANSGGPNEQFF. Written as DNA, the CDR3 is TGCAGCGTTGAAGCCAACAGCGGGGGCCCTAATGAGCAGTTCTTC.

V gene TRBV6-6 combines with J gene TRBJ2-7; D is unresolved. The CDR3 runs to 11 residues. CDR1 and CDR2 (germline): MNHNY, SVGAGI (reference sequence). V was cut by 5 bases and J by 6 bases, with 8 bases left in between. CDR3 nucleotide sequence: TGTGCCAGCAGTCACATCTCCGAGCAGTACTTC. Translation: CASSHISEQYF.

The rearrangement uses TRBV30 and TRBJ1-2; D gene uncertain. The CDR3 has 12 amino acids. V gave up 7 bases and J gave up 6 bases, with 15 bases separating them. Germline assignment: CDR1 GTSNPN and CDR2 SVGIG (reference sequence). CDR3 bases: TGTGCCTCCCAAGACCGGATCAATGGCTACACCTTC. Its translation is CASQDRINGYTF. The full variable domain, rest sourced from reference TRBV30 and TRBJ1-2, is SQTIHQWPATLVQPVGSPLSLECTVEGTSNPNLYWYRQAAGRGLQLLFYSVGIGQISSEVPQNLSASRPQDRQFILSSKKLLLSDSGFYLCASQDRINGYTFGSGTRLTVV.

The chain is built from TRBV5-3 and TRBJ1-6; D is unresolved. TRBV5-3 qualifies as an ORF whose function is uncertain. The V and J ends lost 4 bases and 7 bases respectively, with 9 bases between them. This CDR3 spans 13 amino acids. CDR3 in amino acids: CARSPAPNSPLHF. The CDR3 DNA is TGTGCCAGAAGCCCAGCACCGAATTCACCCCTCCACTTT.

The rearrangement joins TRBV5-4 to TRBJ2-2; the D gene is possibly TRBD2 (6 bases). V lost 0 bases, J lost 6 bases, and 12 bases lay in between. This CDR3 is built from 15 residues. Germline assignment: CDR1 SGHNT and CDR2 YYREEE (reference sequence). In nucleotides, the CDR3 is TGTGCCAGCAGCTTGGTCGGGGGTATATCCGGGGAGCTGTTTTTT. Translation: CASSLVGGISGELFF.